Below, 30 T cell receptor beta chains from the same sample are listed, as sequenced in a study of T-cell reconstitution after alpha-beta-depleted transplantation in children. Unique molecular identifiers were built into the TCRbeta library. TCRdb analysed the PCR reads with MiXCR anew, one entry per CDR3 protein. The table shows hundreds of thousands of distinct CDR3 sequences, with under 20% occurring only once. Sequences were derived from PBMCs, mostly from graft donor cells, sampled 360 days after TCRalphabeta/CD19-depleted stem cell transplant. These TCRs come from a boy under two years old who had a stem cell transplant for Wiskott-Aldrich syndrome, so the T cells may come from the graft donor.

The genes are TRBV3-1 and TRBJ2-3; 8 bases fit TRBD2. Per germline, CDR1 LGHDT and CDR2 YNNKEL (reference sequence). V was clipped by 0 bases and J by 5 bases; unmatched bases: 1. The CDR3 is made up of 14 amino acids. The chain's CDR3 is CASSQDLAGDTQYF. The CDR3 DNA reads as TGTGCCAGCAGCCAAGATCTAGCGGGAGATACGCAGTATTTT.

This rearrangement joins TRBV29-1 to TRBJ2-1; no firm D call. V was cut by 4 bases and J by 7 bases, with 14 bases left in between. This CDR3 has 13 residues. Germline lookup yields CDR1 SQVTM and CDR2 ANQGSEA. The CDR3 DNA follows: TGCAGCGTTGTAAAAGCACTCGGGAATGAGCAGTTCTTC. It is translated as CSVVKALGNEQFF.

This clonotype was detected a few times. The chain has TRBV7-6 and TRBJ2-1; a possible D gene is TRBD2 (6 bases). The V gene lost 5 bases and the J gene lost 4 bases, with 15 bases spanning the gap. CDR1 and CDR2 (germline): SGHVS, FNYEAQ. CDR3 length equals 15 residues. Written as DNA, the CDR3 is TGTGCCAGCAGCACTCAGACTAGGGAGTACAATGAGCAGTTCTTC. Amino acid sequence: CASSTQTREYNEQFF.

This clonotype was observed a handful of times. V is TRBV5-1 and J is TRBJ2-3; D is possibly TRBD2 (6 bases). Between the trimmed V and J ends, which lost 4 bases and 0 bases, there was a span of 12 bases. CDR1 and CDR2 from the germline V gene are SGHRS and YFSETQ. This CDR3 spans 15 amino acids. The CDR3: CASSMTRRSTDTQYF. The CDR3 coding sequence is TGCGCCAGCAGCATGACTAGAAGGAGCACAGATACGCAGTATTTT.

The chain combines TRBV5-1 with TRBJ2-1, with 8 bases lining up with TRBD1. CDR3 length: 11 amino acids. The junction had 3 bases not matched to a gene; V was cut back by 2 bases and J by 14 bases. Germline lookup yields CDR1 SGHRS and CDR2 YFSETQ. The CDR3 DNA is TGCGCCAGCAGCTTTTCGGGACAGGAGTTCTTC. The encoded protein is CASSFSGQEFF.

This chain connects TRBV6-5 to TRBJ2-7, with 11 bases matching TRBD2. The CDR3 runs 14 residues. CDR1 is MNHEY and CDR2 is SVGAGI in the germline V gene. The trim removed 4 bases at V and 6 bases at J, leaving 5 bases unmatched. The CDR3: CASSLLAGVAEQYF. The CDR3 nucleotides read TGTGCCAGCAGTTTACTAGCGGGAGTTGCCGAGCAGTACTTC.

The gene calls are TRBV11-2 and TRBJ2-3; tentatively, D is TRBD2 (5 bases). Deletions cut 1 base from V and 3 bases from J, with 20 bases between. The CDR3 has 18 residues. Per germline, CDR1 SGHAT and CDR2 FQNNGV. The CDR3 loop reads CASSLVLRLASLTDTQYF. The CDR3 DNA reads as TGTGCCAGCAGCTTAGTCCTCCGGCTAGCAAGTTTGACAGATACGCAGTATTTT.

This clonotype was observed a single time. The V and J genes are TRBV7-6 and TRBJ2-7; D is tentatively TRBD1 or TRBD2 (6 bases each). Germline V CDR1 and CDR2: SGHVS, FNYEAQ. Between the trimmed V and J ends, which lost 0 bases and 2 bases, there was a span of 17 bases. The CDR3 has 17 residues. CDR3 region: CASSLAPGGANTYEQYF. CDR3 in DNA: TGTGCCAGCAGCTTAGCCCCCGGGGGCGCAAACACCTACGAGCAGTACTTC.

V usage is TRBV28 and J usage is TRBJ2-1; TRBD1 matches at 7 bases. The CDR3 is 17 residues long. CDR1 is MDHEN and CDR2 is SYDVKM in the germline V gene. J gave up 3 bases and V 6 bases, and 14 bases lay outside the gene matches. The CDR3 is CASSHLTLGTVYNEQFF. The CDR3 bases are TGTGCCAGCAGCCACTTGACACTCGGGACAGTCTACAATGAGCAGTTCTTC.

This clonotype was seen only a few times. The chain has TRBV12-3 or TRBV12-4 and TRBJ2-1; the D is unclear. The ends were cut back, 1 base at V and 8 bases at J, with 15 bases in the middle. The CDR3 is 15 residues long. For the CDR3, the DNA is TGTGCCAGCAGTTTAGGGAACGGTATTCAGCATGAGCAGTTCTTC. Protein product: CASSLGNGIQHEQFF.

Concerning this clonotype itself: This may be a read error, as it is one base from a much larger clone. V is TRBV7-9 and J is TRBJ2-4; a weak D match, TRBD2 (5 bases). Per germline, CDR1 SEHNR and CDR2 FQNEAQ (reference sequence). This CDR3 region has 13 residues. CDR3 amino acids: CASSPSTKDIQYF. The CDR3, as DNA: TGTGCCAGCAGCCCTAGCACCAAAGACATTCAGTACTTC.

The chain carries TRBV4-3 and TRBJ1-6; no reliable D call. Germline lookup yields CDR1 LGHNA and CDR2 YSLEER. V gave up 0 bases and J gave up 5 bases, with 14 bases separating them. The CDR3 sequence is 17 residues long. The DNA of the CDR3 is TGCGCCAGCAGCCAAGATAGAGCCCTCTTAAATAATTCACCCCTCCACTTT. Translated, it gives CASSQDRALLNNSPLHF.

This clonotype has just a few counts. The chain couples TRBV24-1 to TRBJ2-1, with 7 bases lining up with TRBD2. Germline CDR1 reads KGHDR; CDR2 reads SFDVKD. This CDR3 comprises 16 residues. V gave up 7 bases and J gave up 3 bases; unmatched junction bases: 11. The CDR3 DNA reads as TGTGCCACCAGCCGAACTGGCGGGAGAAACTACAATGAGCAGTTCTTC. Protein sequence: CATSRTGGRNYNEQFF.

In its sample, this clonotype was seen once. The chain combines TRBV19 with TRBJ1-5; D gene uncertain. Trimming pared 3 bases from V and 4 bases from J, leaving 7 bases between. The CDR3 spans 13 residues. Germline values: CDR1 LNHDA, CDR2 SQIVND (reference sequence). CDR3 region: CASSIYRNQPQHF. The CDR3 DNA follows: TGTGCCAGTAGTATCTACAGAAATCAGCCCCAGCATTTT.

This clonotype appeared a few times. V and J are TRBV5-5 and TRBJ2-1; D perhaps matches TRBD1 (6 bases). Germline-derived CDR1 and CDR2 are SGHKS and YYEKEE (reference sequence). This CDR3 spans 16 amino acids. V shed 0 bases and J shed 7 bases, with 17 bases lying between them. CDR3 sequence reads: CASSLGGPGVGNEQFF. CDR3 DNA: TGTGCCAGCAGCTTGGGGGGGCCAGGGGTCGGGAATGAGCAGTTCTTC.

This chain joins TRBV12-3 or TRBV12-4 and TRBJ1-2; 7 bases map to TRBD1. The CDR3 length is 14 residues. V lost 3 bases and J lost 7; bases outside the gene matches: 8. CDR3 sequence (DNA): TGTGCCAGCAGTTTTGGGACAGCAAAAATTGGCTACACCTTC. Its protein is CASSFGTAKIGYTF.

This clonotype was found a few times. This chain connects TRBV3-1 to TRBJ2-5; 13 nucleotides agree with TRBD2. The CDR3 sequence is 18 residues long. The germline V gene encodes CDR1 LGHDT and CDR2 YNNKEL (reference sequence). Trimming at V came to 5 bases and at J to 1 base, leaving 10 bases not matched to a gene. The CDR3 loop is CASSLPGLAGDLQETQYF. The CDR3 DNA is TGTGCCAGCAGCTTACCCGGACTAGCGGGGGACCTCCAAGAGACCCAGTACTTC.

The gene calls are TRBV5-4 and TRBJ2-1, with TRBD2 matching over 10 bases. The CDR3 length is 16 residues. Germline CDR1 SGHNT, CDR2 YYREEE (reference sequence). The V and J ends lost 4 bases and 8 bases, in that order; junction bases with no gene match: 12. In nucleotides, the CDR3 is TGTGCCAGCAGCGAGAGAGCGGGGGGGCCTTCCTATGAGCAGTTCTTC. Translated: CASSERAGGPSYEQFF.

This clonotype was counted many times. The V gene is TRBV20-1, the J gene TRBJ2-3; the D call may be TRBD1 or TRBD2 (5 bases each). Trimming removed 3 bases from V and 1 base from J, with 11 bases in between. CDR1 is DFQATT, CDR2 SNEGSKA, per germline (reference sequence). There are 14 residues in the CDR3. The CDR3 spells CSASGLGRTDTQYF. The DNA of the CDR3 is TGCAGTGCTAGCGGGTTGGGACGCACAGATACGCAGTATTTT.

The V call is TRBV27, the J call TRBJ2-2, with D tentatively TRBD1 (5 bases). The CDR3 has 15 residues. CDR1 MNHEY and CDR2 SMNVEV come from the germline V gene (reference sequence). Trimming removed 3 bases at V and 2 bases at J, with 10 bases between. The CDR3 here is CASSFLGPNTGELFF. The CDR3 DNA is TGTGCCAGCAGTTTTTTGGGGCCCAACACCGGGGAGCTGTTTTTT.

This clonotype appeared a few times. V is TRBV29-1 and J is TRBJ2-1, with TRBD2 identical over 9 bases. The CDR3 is made up of 14 amino acids. Germline CDR1 and CDR2: SQVTM and ANQGSEA. Germline trimming cut 8 bases from V and 6 bases from J; bases unmatched to any gene: 11. The CDR3 reads CSTFGLAKRNEQFF. As DNA, the CDR3 is TGCAGCACCTTCGGACTAGCGAAGCGCAATGAGCAGTTCTTC.

The V gene is TRBV12-3 or TRBV12-4, the J gene TRBJ2-4, with D maybe TRBD2 (6 bases). The germline V and J ends were trimmed by 3 bases and 2 bases, with 11 bases remaining between them. CDR3 length: 15 amino acids. CDR3 loop: CASSFLASTKNIQYF. CDR3 sequence (DNA): TGTGCCAGCAGTTTCCTAGCGTCGACCAAAAACATTCAGTACTTC.

The chain links TRBV5-1 to TRBJ2-2, with 10 bases aligning to TRBD2. Germline trimming cut 2 bases from V and 5 bases from J; bases unmatched to any gene: 6. This CDR3 is built from 16 residues. Per the germline V gene, CDR1 is SGHRS and CDR2 is YFSETQ. The CDR3 coding sequence is TGCGCCAGCAGCTTTTTAGGACTAGCGGTAACCGGGGAGCTGTTTTTT. It is translated as CASSFLGLAVTGELFF.

The V and J genes are TRBV24-1 and TRBJ2-1; TRBD2 matches 7 bases. V lost 0 bases, J lost 0 bases, and 4 bases stayed unmatched. The germline V gene encodes CDR1 KGHDR and CDR2 SFDVKD. The CDR3 has 17 residues. Here the CDR3 DNA reads TGTGCCACCAGTGATTTGGCGGGAGCGAACTCCTACAATGAGCAGTTCTTC. Amino acids: CATSDLAGANSYNEQFF.

This sequence joins TRBV24-1 and TRBJ2-3, with D unclear. The CDR3 has 14 residues. The V gene's germline CDR1 is KGHDR and CDR2 SFDVKD. Trimming pared 2 bases from V and 6 bases from J, leaving 11 bases between. Here the CDR3 DNA reads TGTGCCACCAGTGATTCACGACCGTGGGATACGCAGTATTTT. Translating gives CATSDSRPWDTQYF.

The chain combines TRBV12-3 or TRBV12-4 with TRBJ2-7, with D possibly matching TRBD2 (6 bases). Trimming stripped 3 bases from V and 7 bases from J, with 16 bases between. The CDR3 covers 14 residues. CDR3 region: CASSLSPPGGEQYF. Here the CDR3 DNA reads TGTGCCAGCAGTTTGAGCCCCCCCGGAGGGGAGCAGTACTTC.

This clonotype was seen many times. This chain links TRBV7-7 with TRBJ2-5, with D perhaps TRBD1 (6 bases). Trimming left V 0 bases short and J 3 bases short, with 8 bases between. The CDR3 is 14 amino acids. Germline V lookup: CDR1 SSHAT, CDR2 FNYEAQ (reference sequence). CDR3 in amino acids: CASSLATGEETQYF. DNA for the CDR3: TGTGCCAGCAGCTTAGCGACAGGCGAAGAGACCCAGTACTTC.

This clonotype was counted a few times. The chain combines TRBV5-5 with TRBJ2-1; D is possibly TRBD2 (5 bases). The V gene lost 4 bases and the J gene lost 3 bases, with 20 bases spanning the gap. The CDR3 runs 17 residues. CDR1 SGHKS and CDR2 YYEKEE come from the germline V gene (reference sequence). This CDR3 is CASSKKPRTRNYNEQFF. DNA of the CDR3: TGTGCCAGCAGCAAAAAGCCGAGGACTCGTAACTACAATGAGCAGTTCTTC.

The V gene is TRBV9, the J gene TRBJ2-5, with 10 bases that match TRBD1. The germline V gene encodes CDR1 SGDLS and CDR2 YYNGEE. The CDR3 extends over 17 amino acids. The V gene end was trimmed by 0 bases and the J gene end by 4 bases; junction bases not matched to a gene: 9. CDR3 residues: CASSVGGQGGLGETQYF. The DNA of the CDR3 is TGTGCCAGCAGCGTAGGAGGACAGGGGGGATTGGGAGAGACCCAGTACTTC.

The sample holds many counts of this clonotype. The gene calls are TRBV5-1 and TRBJ2-1, with TRBD2 identical over 11 bases. Germline lookup yields CDR1 SGHRS and CDR2 YFSETQ. The CDR3 is 17 residues long. Trimming at V came to 0 bases and at J to 4 bases, leaving 6 bases not matched to a gene. The CDR3 region has the DNA TGCGCCAGCAGCTTGGCCGGTACTAGCGGGAGTTACAATGAGCAGTTCTTC. Translating gives CASSLAGTSGSYNEQFF.